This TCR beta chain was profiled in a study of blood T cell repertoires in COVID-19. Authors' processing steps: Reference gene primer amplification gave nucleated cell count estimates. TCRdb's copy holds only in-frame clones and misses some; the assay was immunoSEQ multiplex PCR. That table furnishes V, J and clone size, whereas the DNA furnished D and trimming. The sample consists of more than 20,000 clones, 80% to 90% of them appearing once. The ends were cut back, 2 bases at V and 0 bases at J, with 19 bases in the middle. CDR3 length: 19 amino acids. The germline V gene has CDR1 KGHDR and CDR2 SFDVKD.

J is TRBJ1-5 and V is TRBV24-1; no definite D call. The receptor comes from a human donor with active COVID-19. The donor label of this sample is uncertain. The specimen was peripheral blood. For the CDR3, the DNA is TGTGCCACCAGTGATTATGGGAGGAGGGTCCATTATAGCAATCAGCCCCAGCATTTT. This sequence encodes CATSDYGRRVHYSNQPQHF.